The clone carrying this TCR beta chain was detected only once. The antigen remains undetermined. The data were obtained in a study of high-grade serous ovarian cancer treatment subgroups. Study information: Mean per sample: around 13,000 reads, about 6,900 unique TCR beta rearrangements.

Study results and caveats: Different patients shared almost no repertoire; same-patient tumors shared roughly 0.1 to 0.8.

CDR1 LNHDA and CDR2 SQIVND come from the germline V gene (reference sequence). Trimming cost V 4 bases and J 4 bases; bases outside gene matches: 4. This CDR3 is 15 amino acids long. TCRdb keeps only in-frame clones here, not all; method: immunoSEQ multiplex PCR. The sample holds around 2,100 clones, roughly 65% seen once. Tumor samples were taken before definitive surgery or chemotherapy. This chain joins TRBV19 and TRBJ2-3, with 11 bases lining up with TRBD2. The sample comprised tumor tissue. The clonotype was recovered from a human donor with high-grade serous ovarian cancer. DNA for the CDR3: TGTGCCAGTAGTACACTAGCGGGGGATTCAGATACGCAGTATTTT. It specifies CASSTLAGDSDTQYF.